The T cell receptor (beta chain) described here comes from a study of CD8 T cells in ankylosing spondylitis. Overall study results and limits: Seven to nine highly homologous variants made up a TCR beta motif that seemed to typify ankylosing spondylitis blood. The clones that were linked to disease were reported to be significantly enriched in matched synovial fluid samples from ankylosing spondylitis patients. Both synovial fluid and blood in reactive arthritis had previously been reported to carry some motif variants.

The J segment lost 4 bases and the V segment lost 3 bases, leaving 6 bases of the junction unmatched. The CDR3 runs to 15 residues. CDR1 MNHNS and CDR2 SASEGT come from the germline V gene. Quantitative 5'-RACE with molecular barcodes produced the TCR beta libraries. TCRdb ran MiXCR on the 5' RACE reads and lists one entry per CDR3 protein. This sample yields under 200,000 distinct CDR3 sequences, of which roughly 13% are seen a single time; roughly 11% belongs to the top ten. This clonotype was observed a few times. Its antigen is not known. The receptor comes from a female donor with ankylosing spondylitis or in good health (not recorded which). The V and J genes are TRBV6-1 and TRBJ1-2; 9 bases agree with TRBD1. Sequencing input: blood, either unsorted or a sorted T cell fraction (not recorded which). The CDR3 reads CASSDNRGPSYGYTF. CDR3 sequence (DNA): TGTGCCAGCAGTGACAACAGGGGGCCCAGCTATGGCTACACCTTC.